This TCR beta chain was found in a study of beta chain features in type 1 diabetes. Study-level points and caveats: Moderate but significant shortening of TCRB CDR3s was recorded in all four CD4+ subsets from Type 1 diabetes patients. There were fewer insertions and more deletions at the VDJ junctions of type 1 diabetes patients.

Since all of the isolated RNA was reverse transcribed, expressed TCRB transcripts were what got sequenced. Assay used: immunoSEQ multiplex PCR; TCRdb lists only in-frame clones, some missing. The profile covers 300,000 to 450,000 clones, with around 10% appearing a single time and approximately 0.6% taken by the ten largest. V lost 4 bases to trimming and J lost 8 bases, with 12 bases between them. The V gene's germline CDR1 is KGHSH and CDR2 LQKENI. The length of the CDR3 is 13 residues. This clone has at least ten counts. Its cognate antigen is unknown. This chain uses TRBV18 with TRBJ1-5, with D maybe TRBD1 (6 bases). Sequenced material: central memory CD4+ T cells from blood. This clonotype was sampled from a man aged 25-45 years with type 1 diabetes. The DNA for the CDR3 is TGTGCCAGCTCACGACAGGAGGCTGAGCCCCAGCATTTT. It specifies CASSRQEAEPQHF.